The 23 T cell receptor beta chains presented below share a single source sample, sequenced in a study of cytomegalovirus exposure and HLA in healthy donors. Vbeta (60) and Jbeta (13) primers were used in the PCR. Produced via immunoSEQ multiplex PCR; TCRdb's table is partial and in-frame only. The sample carries more than 90,000 clones, around 75% recorded once. Sequenced: PBMCs. These receptor sequences come from a woman aged 25 to 39 in good health and CMV-seronegative.

The V and J genes are TRBV2 and TRBJ1-2; the match to TRBD1 covers 8 bases. V was clipped by 5 bases and J by 7 bases; unmatched bases: 12. Germline V lookup: CDR1 SNHLY, CDR2 FYNNEI. The CDR3 covers 15 residues. CDR3 amino acids: CASSTEGQGIRGYTF. DNA of the CDR3: TGTGCCAGCAGTACAGAAGGACAGGGTATTCGTGGCTACACCTTC.

The chain couples TRBV30 to TRBJ1-3; D is possibly TRBD1 (6 bases). The ends were cut back, 0 bases at V and 0 bases at J, with 15 bases in the middle. CDR3 size: 17 residues. From germline, CDR1 is GTSNPN and CDR2 SVGIG (reference sequence). CDR3 loop: CAWSVNVWTDSGNTIYF. The CDR3 DNA is TGTGCCTGGAGTGTAAATGTGTGGACAGACTCTGGAAACACCATATATTTT.

This chain connects TRBV10-3 to TRBJ2-3; 12 bases are shared with TRBD2. This CDR3 has 20 residues. V lost 0 bases and J lost 0; bases outside the gene matches: 10. CDR1 is ENHRY, CDR2 SYGVKD, per germline. For the CDR3, the DNA is TGTGCCATCAGTGAGTCTGAACTAGCGGGGGGAACACAAAGCACAGATACGCAGTATTTT. Its protein is CAISESELAGGTQSTDTQYF.

This clone occurred a few times. This chain joins TRBV29-1 and TRBJ1-1; a weak D match, TRBD1 (6 bases). CDR1 and CDR2 (germline): SQVTM, ANQGSEA. The CDR3 totals 11 residues. The V end was cut by 1 base, the J end by 11 bases, with 11 bases between. Here the CDR3 reads CSVEAGVKAFF. Written as DNA, the CDR3 is TGCAGCGTTGAAGCAGGGGTGAAGGCTTTCTTT.

This clone came up a few times. The V gene is TRBV19, the J gene TRBJ1-2; D gene ambiguous. This CDR3 region has 16 residues. Germline V gene sequence: CDR1 LNHDA, CDR2 SQIVND (reference sequence). V was clipped by 3 bases and J by 4 bases, with 18 bases between them. The CDR3 loop is CASSMGGLNLGYGYTF. CDR3 sequence (DNA): TGTGCCAGTAGTATGGGCGGGCTAAATCTAGGCTATGGCTACACCTTC.

This chain uses TRBV11-3 with TRBJ1-1; no clear D. Trimming removed 1 base at V and 1 base at J, with 7 bases between. CDR3 size: 14 residues. Germline loops: CDR1 SGHNT, CDR2 YENEEA. CDR3 nucleotide sequence: TGTGCCAGCAGCTTAGGGGCAGAGAACACTGAAGCTTTCTTT. Residues: CASSLGAENTEAFF.

The rearrangement uses TRBV7-9 and TRBJ1-4; D may be TRBD1 (6 bases). The germline V and J ends were trimmed by 5 bases and 10 bases, with 23 bases remaining between them. The CDR3 length is 16 residues. The germline V gene has CDR1 SEHNR and CDR2 FQNEAQ (reference sequence). CDR3 amino acids: CASSPPGQNEFAKLFF. The CDR3 DNA reads as TGTGCCAGCAGCCCCCCTGGACAGAATGAATTCGCAAAACTGTTTTTT. Based on the CDR3 plus reference TRBV7-9 and TRBJ1-4, the full variable domain is DTGVSQNPRHKITKRGQNVTFRCDPISEHNRLYWYRQTLGQGPEFLTYFQNEAQLEKSRLLSDRFSAERPKGSFSTLEIQRTEQGDSAMYLCASSPPGQNEFAKLFFGSGTQLSVL.

The chain uses TRBV7-6 and TRBJ2-4; TRBD1 aligns across 8 bases. V shed 4 bases and J 8 bases; nucleotides not matched to a gene: 10. The CDR3 totals 15 residues. The germline V gene has CDR1 SGHVS and CDR2 FNYEAQ. Here the CDR3 DNA reads TGTGCCAGCAGCTCGTCGGCAGGGGGCAGGGACATTCAGTACTTC. Its protein product is CASSSSAGGRDIQYF. Variable domain in full (rest from reference TRBV7-6 and TRBJ2-4): GAGVSQSPRYKVTKRGQDVALRCDPISGHVSLYWYRQALGQGPEFLTYFNYEAQQDKSGLPNDRFSAERPEGSISTLTIQRTEQRDSAMYRCASSSSAGGRDIQYFGAGTRLSVL.

This clone was observed a few times. This sequence joins TRBV29-1 and TRBJ1-2; a possible D gene is TRBD1 (5 bases). V lost 0 bases, J lost 4 bases, and 15 bases lay in between. The CDR3 is 15 residues long. Per the germline V gene, CDR1 is SQVTM and CDR2 is ANQGSEA. For the CDR3, the DNA is TGCAGCGTTGAAGATCGGGGACGGGGGGGCTATGGCTACACCTTC. As protein: CSVEDRGRGGYGYTF.

The chain uses TRBV30 and TRBJ1-2, with D possibly being TRBD1 (5 bases). Trimming shortened V by 2 bases and J by 7 bases, and 14 bases separated the two germline ends. Germline V lookup: CDR1 GTSNPN, CDR2 SVGIG (reference sequence). This CDR3 comprises 13 residues. This chain's CDR3 is CAWSLAGRSGYTF. CDR3 bases: TGTGCCTGGAGTTTGGCAGGGCGTTCTGGCTACACCTTC.

CDR3 sequence (DNA): TGTGCCAGCAGTAGGGGCCCCTATCACGAGCAGTACTTC. Protein: CASSRGPYHEQYF. This rearrangement joins TRBV6-1 to TRBJ2-7, with a possible D match to TRBD1 (5 bases). The germline V and J ends were trimmed by 5 bases and 5 bases, with 13 bases remaining between them. The germline CDR1 and CDR2 sequences are MNHNS and SASEGT. The CDR3 is made up of 13 amino acids.

The chain couples TRBV27 to TRBJ2-7, with a tentative D call TRBD1 (6 bases). The CDR3 runs to 13 residues. The germline V and J ends were trimmed by 5 bases and 4 bases, with 12 bases remaining between them. Germline loops: CDR1 MNHEY, CDR2 SMNVEV (reference sequence). The CDR3 region is CASSLRGWYEQYF. The CDR3 DNA follows: TGTGCCAGCAGTCTAAGGGGGTGGTACGAGCAGTACTTC.

V gene TRBV14 combines with J gene TRBJ1-2, with 9 positions matching TRBD1. The CDR3 sequence is 18 residues long. From germline, CDR1 is SGHDN and CDR2 FVKESK. V lost 1 base, J lost 4 bases, and 13 bases stayed unmatched. CDR3 protein: CASSQAWRDRERLYGYTF. The CDR3 bases are TGTGCCAGCAGCCAAGCCTGGCGGGACAGGGAAAGGCTCTATGGCTACACCTTC.

The chain joins TRBV5-1 to TRBJ1-1; TRBD1 aligns across 7 bases. From germline, CDR1 is SGHRS and CDR2 YFSETQ. The CDR3 covers 12 residues. After removal of 4 bases from V and 7 bases from J, the junction contained 4 bases not matched to a gene. The CDR3 protein is CASSHDRDEAFF. The CDR3 DNA reads TGCGCCAGCAGCCACGACAGGGATGAAGCTTTCTTT.

This chain links TRBV6-6 with TRBJ2-1; 7 bases agree with TRBD2. The V gene's germline CDR1 is MNHNY and CDR2 SVGAGI (reference sequence). This CDR3 contains 15 residues. V shed 0 bases, J shed 5 bases, and the junction held 4 bases outside the gene matches. The CDR3 here is CASSYSSGINNEQFF. Here the CDR3 DNA reads TGTGCCAGCAGTTACTCGAGCGGGATAAACAATGAGCAGTTCTTC.

The gene calls are TRBV30 and TRBJ1-2; D is possibly TRBD1 (6 bases). V lost 2 bases, J lost 6 bases, and 10 bases lay in between. CDR1 is GTSNPN, CDR2 SVGIG, per germline (reference sequence). The CDR3 totals 12 residues. Here the CDR3 DNA reads TGTGCCTGGAGTCCGGGACATCATGGCTACACCTTC. It encodes CAWSPGHHGYTF. The full variable domain, with the rest looked up from reference TRBV30 and TRBJ1-2, is SQTIHQWPATLVQPVGSPLSLECTVEGTSNPNLYWYRQAAGRGLQLLFYSVGIGQISSEVPQNLSASRPQDRQFILSSKKLLLSDSGFYLCAWSPGHHGYTFGSGTRLTVV.

The rearrangement joins TRBV23-1 to TRBJ2-7, with 9 bases that match TRBD1. TRBV23-1 is marked as an open reading frame, function uncertain. This CDR3 contains 17 residues. J was trimmed by 5 bases and V by 11 bases; bases with no gene match: 22. The CDR3 sequence is CAGPGEGTGRVRDEQYF. CDR3 nucleotides: TGCGCCGGCCCAGGGGAAGGGACAGGGAGGGTTCGGGACGAGCAGTACTTC.

The V call is TRBV27, the J call TRBJ1-1; 8 bases map to TRBD1. The CDR3 is made up of 16 amino acids. The germline CDR1 and CDR2 sequences are MNHEY and SMNVEV (reference sequence). The V segment lost 5 bases and the J segment 2 bases; nucleotides outside the gene matches: 10. In nucleotides, the CDR3 is TGTGCCAGCAGTCCGTGGACAGGGAGGGGAAACACTGAAGCTTTCTTT. It yields the protein CASSPWTGRGNTEAFF.

This clone was observed once. The chain recombines TRBV30 with TRBJ1-2; possibly TRBD1 for D (5 bases). The V and J ends lost 2 bases and 6 bases respectively, with 16 bases between them. In germline, CDR1 is GTSNPN, CDR2 SVGIG (reference sequence). The CDR3 contains 14 residues. The CDR3 DNA is TGTGCCTGGAGTTTCGGGGGAGGTCCGGATGGCTACACCTTC. Encoded protein: CAWSFGGGPDGYTF.

This sequence joins TRBV11-2 and TRBJ2-3; TRBD2 matches 8 bases. CDR1 SGHAT and CDR2 FQNNGV come from the germline V gene. The CDR3 has 18 amino acids. Unmatched junction bases numbered 13, after V lost 0 bases and J lost 5 bases. The CDR3 here is CASSLDSGGAGGGDTQYF. The CDR3 coding sequence is TGTGCCAGCAGCTTAGATAGCGGTGGGGCGGGGGGCGGAGATACGCAGTATTTT.

The rearrangement joins TRBV7-2 to TRBJ2-7; D is unresolved. Germline loops: CDR1 SGHTA, CDR2 FQGNSA. There are 14 residues in the CDR3. Trimming stripped 0 bases from V and 3 bases from J, with 9 bases between. CDR3 nucleotides: TGTGCCAGCAGCTTAGCCCACAGCAGCTACGAGCAGTACTTC. Protein sequence: CASSLAHSSYEQYF.

The rearrangement joins TRBV7-8 to TRBJ2-1; D gene ambiguous. Germline-derived CDR1 and CDR2 are SGHVS and FQNEAQ. This CDR3 has 12 residues. V lost 3 bases to trimming and J lost 6 bases, with 6 bases between them. CDR3 sequence reads: CASSLSSNEQFF. In DNA form, the CDR3 reads TGTGCCAGCAGCTTGAGTTCCAATGAGCAGTTCTTC.

This chain uses TRBV6-5 with TRBJ1-6; D is perhaps TRBD1 (6 bases). V was shortened by 3 bases and J by 9 bases, with 15 bases between the two germline ends. The CDR3 runs 15 residues. Germline CDR1 and CDR2: MNHEY and SVGAGI. This CDR3 reads CASSYLTGFGSPLHF. CDR3 in DNA: TGTGCCAGCAGTTATCTAACAGGGTTTGGTTCACCCCTCCACTTT.